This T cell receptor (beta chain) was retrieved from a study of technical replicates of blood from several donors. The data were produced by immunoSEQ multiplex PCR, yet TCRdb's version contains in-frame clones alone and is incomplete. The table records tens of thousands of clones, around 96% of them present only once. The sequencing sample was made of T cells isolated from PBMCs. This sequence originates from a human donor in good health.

The CDR3 bases are TGCGCCAGCAGCCCAAGACTAGCGGGAGAGTACAATGAGCAGTTCTTC. This gives the protein CASSPRLAGEYNEQFF. V gene TRBV5-1 combines with J gene TRBJ2-1; 12 bases match TRBD2. This CDR3 is 16 amino acids long. V gave up 4 bases and J gave up 4 bases; unmatched junction bases: 6. In germline, CDR1 is SGHRS, CDR2 YFSETQ.